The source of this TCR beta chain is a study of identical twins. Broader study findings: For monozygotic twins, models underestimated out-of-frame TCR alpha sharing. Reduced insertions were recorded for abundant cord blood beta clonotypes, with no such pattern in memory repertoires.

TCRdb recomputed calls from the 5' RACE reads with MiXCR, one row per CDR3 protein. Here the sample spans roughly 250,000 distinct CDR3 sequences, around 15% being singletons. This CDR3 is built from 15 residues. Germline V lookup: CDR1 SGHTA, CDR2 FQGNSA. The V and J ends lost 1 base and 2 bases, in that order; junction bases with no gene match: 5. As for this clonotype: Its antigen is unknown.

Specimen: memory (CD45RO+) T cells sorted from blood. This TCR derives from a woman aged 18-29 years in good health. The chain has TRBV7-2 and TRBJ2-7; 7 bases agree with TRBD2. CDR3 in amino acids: CASSLGGTITYEQYF. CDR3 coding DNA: TGTGCCAGCAGCTTAGGGGGGACTATAACCTACGAGCAGTACTTC.